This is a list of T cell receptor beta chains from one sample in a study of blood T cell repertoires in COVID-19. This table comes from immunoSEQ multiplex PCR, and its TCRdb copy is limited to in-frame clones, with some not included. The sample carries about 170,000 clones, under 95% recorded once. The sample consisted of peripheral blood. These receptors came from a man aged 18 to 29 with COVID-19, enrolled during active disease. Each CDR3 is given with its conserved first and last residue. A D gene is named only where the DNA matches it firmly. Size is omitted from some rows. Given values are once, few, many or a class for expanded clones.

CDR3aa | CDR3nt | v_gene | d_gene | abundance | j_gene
CASSLAGTGGTDTQYF | TGCGCCAGCAGCTTGGCAGGGACAGGGGGAACAGATACGCAGTATTTT | TRBV5-1 | TRBD1 | - | TRBJ2-3
CASTDVQGASTDTQYF | TGTGCCAGCACCGACGTACAGGGGGCTAGCACAGATACGCAGTATTTT | TRBV2 | TRBD1 | - | TRBJ2-3
CASSPGGNEQFF | TGTGCCAGCAGCCCCGGCGGCAATGAGCAGTTCTTC | TRBV14 | - | - | TRBJ2-1
CASSLGQFNEQFF | TGTGCCAGCAGCCTAGGACAGTTCAATGAGCAGTTCTTC | TRBV6-2/TRBV6-3 | - | once | TRBJ2-1
CASSLDRGINQPQHF | TGTGCCAGCAGCTTAGATAGGGGAATTAATCAGCCCCAGCATTTT | TRBV11-2 | - | - | TRBJ1-5
CASSFPGNTIYF | TGTGCCAGCAGCTTCCCGGGAAACACCATATATTTT | TRBV5-4 | - | - | TRBJ1-3
CASSLVSVNYGYTF | TGTGCCAGCAGCTTAGTATCTGTTAACTATGGCTACACCTTC | TRBV7-2 | - | - | TRBJ1-2
CASSFFGEKGAGNTIYF | TGTGCCAGCAGTTTTTTCGGTGAGAAAGGGGCTGGAAACACCATATATTTT | TRBV28 | - | - | TRBJ1-3
CAWSVGGRSDTQYF | TGTGCCTGGAGTGTGGGCGGGAGGTCAGATACGCAGTATTTT | TRBV30 | TRBD2 | once | TRBJ2-3
CASSLTSGANVLTF | TGTGCCAGCAGTCTAACCTCTGGGGCCAACGTCCTGACTTTC | TRBV28 | - | - | TRBJ2-6
CASMGRYEQFF | TGTGCCAGCATGGGGAGATATGAGCAGTTCTTC | TRBV2 | - | - | TRBJ2-1
CASSQDRGYLNSGYTF | TGCGCCAGCAGCCAAGATAGGGGCTACCTAAACTCTGGCTACACCTTC | TRBV4-1 | - | - | TRBJ1-2
CASSRAGLHYNEQFF | TGTGCCAGCAGCCGGGCCGGATTACATTACAATGAGCAGTTCTTC | TRBV3-1/TRBV3-2 | - | - | TRBJ2-1
CASSEGGQGARYEQYF | TGCGCCAGCAGTGAGGGGGGCCAGGGGGCGAGGTACGAGCAGTACTTC | TRBV10-1 | TRBD1 | - | TRBJ2-7
CATHRVGGGTEAFF | TGTGCCACCCACCGGGTTGGGGGCGGCACTGAAGCTTTCTTT | TRBV27 | - | - | TRBJ1-1
CASSLGAQGYEQYF | TGTGCCAGCAGCTTAGGGGCCCAGGGCTACGAGCAGTACTTC | TRBV7-7 | - | - | TRBJ2-7
CASSEFWGGPILSSYNEQFF | TGTGCCAGCAGTGAATTTTGGGGAGGACCCATTCTTAGCTCCTACAATGAGCAGTTCTTC | TRBV2 | - | - | TRBJ2-1
CASSQDGLVYNEQFF | TGCGCCAGCAGCCAAGATGGCCTAGTCTACAATGAGCAGTTCTTC | TRBV4-1 | - | - | TRBJ2-1
CASSLGRVNYGYTF | TGTGCCAGCAGCTTGGGAAGAGTTAACTATGGCTACACCTTC | TRBV5-4 | - | - | TRBJ1-2
CASSPGGGGTWRSYTF | TGTGCCAGCAGCCCTGGAGGGGGGGGCACGTGGAGAAGCTACACCTTC | TRBV5-6 | - | - | TRBJ1-2
CASSTTPGTRDFHEQYF | TGTGCCAGCTCAACTACACCCGGGACTAGAGATTTCCACGAGCAGTACTTC | TRBV18 | TRBD2 | - | TRBJ2-7
CAWKRWEDDEQFF | TGTGCCTGGAAGCGATGGGAGGATGATGAGCAGTTCTTC | TRBV30 | - | - | TRBJ2-1